The rows below give T cell receptor beta chains drawn from one sample of a study of blood T cell repertoires in COVID-19. Using immunoSEQ multiplex PCR, the repertoire was profiled, and TCRdb retains in-frame clones only, with some absent. The sample yields under 70,000 clones, around 84% seen once. Sequencing input: peripheral blood. These receptors came from a woman aged 80 or over with acute or convalescent COVID-19. Both conserved end residues are part of each CDR3. Fields, in order: V gene, clone size, D gene, J gene, CDR3 DNA, CDR3 protein. D genes are given only for firm matches. Rows give clone size only sometimes, using once, few, many, or a class for an expanded clone.

TRBV16	-	TRBD1	TRBJ1-1	TGTGCCAGCAGCCAATCAACCAGACAGGGAGGAACTGAAGCTTTCTTT	CASSQSTRQGGTEAFF
TRBV18	few	TRBD1	TRBJ2-7	TGTGCCAGCTCACTTCCCGGGACAGGGGGAAACGAGCAGTACTTC	CASSLPGTGGNEQYF
TRBV19	-	-	TRBJ1-4	TGTGCCAGTTCCGCCAGGGTCAAGGAAAAACTGTTTTTT	CASSARVKEKLFF
TRBV2	-	-	TRBJ2-3	TGTGCCAGCAGTTCGACAGAGAGCACAGATACGCAGTATTTT	CASSSTESTDTQYF
TRBV11-2	-	TRBD2	TRBJ2-1	TGTGCCAGCAGCCTCACGGGGGGGGCCCACAACAATGAGCAGTTCTTC	CASSLTGGAHNNEQFF
TRBV7-8	-	TRBD1	TRBJ1-5	TGTGCCAGCAGCTCGGCGGACAGGGCGAATCAGCCCCAGCATTTT	CASSSADRANQPQHF
TRBV7-9	-	-	TRBJ1-5	TGTGCCAGCAGCGCCCAGCCGTTTCAGGGCGATCAGCCCCAGCATTTT	CASSAQPFQGDQPQHF
TRBV11-2	once	-	TRBJ2-7	TGTGCCAGCAGCGAGACAGGTAACGAGCAGTACTTC	CASSETGNEQYF
TRBV2	-	TRBD1	TRBJ1-2	TGTGCCAGCAGTGAAGTTGCGCGGACAGGGTCTTATGGCTACACCTTC	CASSEVARTGSYGYTF
TRBV19	-	-	TRBJ1-2	TGTGCCAGTAGTATAGCCAGCTATGGCTACACCTTC	CASSIASYGYTF
TRBV12-3/TRBV12-4	-	-	TRBJ1-1	TGTGCCAGCACCCTCCTCGGGGACACTGAAGCTTTCTTT	CASTLLGDTEAFF
TRBV5-1	-	TRBD2	TRBJ2-3	TGCGCCAGCAGCTTTCCGCGGGGGGGCACAGATACGCAGTATTTT	CASSFPRGGTDTQYF
TRBV2	-	-	TRBJ1-2	TGTGCCAGCAGATTACAAGAGGATTTTTTCTATGGCTACACCTTC	CASRLQEDFFYGYTF
TRBV19	-	TRBD2	TRBJ2-2	TGTGCCAGTAGTACCACTCGACTAGCCAATTTGCGCACCGGGGAGCTGTTTTTT	CASSTTRLANLRTGELFF
TRBV4-1	-	-	TRBJ1-1	TGCGCCAGCAGCCTCGGAGACACTGAAGCTTTCTTT	CASSLGDTEAFF
TRBV7-9	-	TRBD2	TRBJ2-1	TGTGCCAGCAGCGACAGGACTAGCGGGGTCAATGAGCAGTTCTTC	CASSDRTSGVNEQFF
TRBV5-1	-	-	TRBJ2-2	TGCGCCAGCAGCTTGGACTCGGGCGGGGAGCTGTTTTTT	CASSLDSGGELFF
TRBV5-1	-	TRBD2	TRBJ2-3	TGCGCCAGCAGCCCGGGGGCGACTCGCGGGGGGGCGGGCACAGATACGCAGTATTTT	CASSPGATRGGAGTDTQYF
TRBV5-4	-	-	TRBJ1-3	TGTGCCAGCAGCCAAAAGGACAGAGGAAACACCATATATTTT	CASSQKDRGNTIYF
TRBV11-3	-	TRBD1	TRBJ1-6	TGTGCCAGCAGTCTCTCGACAGGGAACCCCCTCCACTTT	CASSLSTGNPLHF
TRBV5-6	-	-	TRBJ1-3	TGTGCCAGCAGCCCCGTGGTAGCAGCCTCTGGAAACACCATATATTTT	CASSPVVAASGNTIYF
TRBV5-4	-	-	TRBJ2-1	TGTGCCAGCAGCGTAAGAGGTCTCTACAATGAGCAGTTCTTC	CASSVRGLYNEQFF
TRBV12-3/TRBV12-4	-	-	TRBJ2-1	TGTGCCAGCACAGGACTTTCTTACAATGAGCAGTTCTTC	CASTGLSYNEQFF
TRBV6-5	-	-	TRBJ1-4	TGTGCCAGCAGTCGGGGGGAAAAACTGTTTTTT	CASSRGEKLFF
TRBV7-9	-	TRBD1	TRBJ2-5	TGTGCCAGCAGCTTCGGGACAGGTTTGGAGACCCAGTACTTC	CASSFGTGLETQYF
TRBV19	once	TRBD2	TRBJ2-7	TGTGCCAGTAGTCTCGGGAGCGGGGGGGCCAACGAGCAGTACTTC	CASSLGSGGANEQYF
TRBV5-6	-	-	TRBJ1-2	TGTGCCAGCAGCTTGGTGTCAGGGGCTAACTATGGCTACACCTTC	CASSLVSGANYGYTF
TRBV5-5	-	-	TRBJ2-2	TGTGCCAGCAGCTGGGAGCGGAATTTGGGGGAGCTGTTTTTT	CASSWERNLGELFF
TRBV6-5	-	-	TRBJ2-7	TGTGCCAGCAGTTACGCGGGGAGCCCCTACGAGCAGTACTTC	CASSYAGSPYEQYF
TRBV9	-	TRBD1	TRBJ2-5	TGTGCCAGCAGCCCGGGACAGATACAAGAGACCCAGTACTTC	CASSPGQIQETQYF
TRBV9	-	-	TRBJ2-2	TGTGCCAGCAGCGTAGACCCGGCCGGGGAGCTGTTTTTT	CASSVDPAGELFF
TRBV6-6	-	-	TRBJ1-2	TGTGCCAGCACTAGGGGCTCGGAAATCTATGGCTACACCTTC	CASTRGSEIYGYTF
TRBV12-3/TRBV12-4	-	TRBD1	TRBJ1-2	TGTGCCAGCAGTGCCGGGACAGGAGTTGGCTACACCTTC	CASSAGTGVGYTF
TRBV7-2	-	-	TRBJ2-1	TGTGCCAGCAGCCTCCGGGGACTCCCCTTGGATGAGCAGTTCTTC	CASSLRGLPLDEQFF
TRBV7-2	once	-	TRBJ2-3	TGTGCCAGCAGCTTAGCGGCAAACCCTCGAGATACGCAGTATTTT	CASSLAANPRDTQYF
TRBV9	-	-	TRBJ2-5	TGTGCCAGCAGCGTAGATGGTACAGGTGACGAGACCCAGTACTTC	CASSVDGTGDETQYF
TRBV10-3	-	TRBD1	TRBJ1-2	TGTGCCATCAGTGAGTCCCCAACAGGGGCGAACTATGGCTACACCTTC	CAISESPTGANYGYTF
TRBV6-5	-	TRBD1	TRBJ2-7	TGTGCCAGCAGAGCTGACAGGGGCGCTCCCTACGAGCAGTACTTC	CASRADRGAPYEQYF
TRBV5-5	once	TRBD1	TRBJ1-2	TGTGCCAGCAGCTTTTTAACAGGGGGTCGGGATGGCTACACCTTC	CASSFLTGGRDGYTF
TRBV6-1	-	-	TRBJ2-5	TGTGCCAGCAGTGAGTTGCCGACAGCTCAAGAGACCCAGTACTTC	CASSELPTAQETQYF
TRBV6-2/TRBV6-3	-	-	TRBJ1-2	TGTGCCAGCAGCCTACCGTGGACTGATAATGGCTACACCTTC	CASSLPWTDNGYTF
TRBV5-1	once	TRBD1	TRBJ1-4	TGCGCCAGCAGCTCCGGGACAGGGGGTGAAAAACTGTTTTTT	CASSSGTGGEKLFF
TRBV2	-	TRBD2	TRBJ2-2	TGTGCCAGCAGGACTAGCGGGGTTGGGGAGCTGTTTTTT	CASRTSGVGELFF
TRBV19	-	-	TRBJ1-2	TGTGCCAGTAGTGTACCAACAGGGTTTGGCTACACCTTC	CASSVPTGFGYTF
TRBV30	-	-	TRBJ1-3	TGTGCCTGGAGTGTGGCTATTGCGGACACCATATATTTT	CAWSVAIADTIYF
TRBV5-4	-	-	TRBJ2-1	TGTGCCAGCAGGAAAGGTGGGAACGGGGGTTACAATGAGCAGTTCTTC	CASRKGGNGGYNEQFF
TRBV6-2/TRBV6-3	-	TRBD2	TRBJ2-3	TGTGCCAGCAGCGACGGGACTAGCGGGGGGGCGGTTGATACGCAGTATTTT	CASSDGTSGGAVDTQYF
TRBV19	medium-sized	TRBD1	TRBJ1-5	TGTGCCAGTAGTATAGCCGGGACAGGGTCTAATCAGCCCCAGCATTTT	CASSIAGTGSNQPQHF
TRBV19	-	-	TRBJ1-2	TGTGCCAGTAGTATGAACAGGGACTATGGCTACACCTTC	CASSMNRDYGYTF
TRBV19	once	-	TRBJ1-3	TGTGCCAGTAGTAAGGCGGTACAGGCTGGAAACACCATATATTTT	CASSKAVQAGNTIYF
TRBV4-1	-	TRBD1	TRBJ2-1	TGCGCCAGCAGTAAAGACATCCTTCCTGGACAGGGGGCAATTGAGCAGTTCTTC	CASSKDILPGQGAIEQFF
TRBV30	-	-	TRBJ1-5	TGTGCCTGGAGCGATGCGCCAGGGGATCCCCAGCATTTT	CAWSDAPGDPQHF
TRBV7-9	-	TRBD1	TRBJ2-7	TGTGCCAGCAGCTTAGGGGGGACAGGGCTCATTTACGAGCAGTACTTC	CASSLGGTGLIYEQYF
TRBV5-1	-	TRBD2	TRBJ2-1	TGCGCCAGCAGCTTGCTAGCGGGGGGGCTTGATGAGCAGTTCTTC	CASSLLAGGLDEQFF
TRBV27	once	TRBD1	TRBJ2-6	TGTGCCAGCAGTTATTATTGGGACAGGCCCTTAAGCTCTGGGGCCAACGTCCTGACTTTC	CASSYYWDRPLSSGANVLTF